The entry that follows covers one TCR beta chain sequence. Its antigen is not identified. V gave up 3 bases and J gave up 3 bases, with 9 bases separating them. The CDR3 length is 13 residues. TCRdb reprocessed the 5' RACE reads with MiXCR, giving one entry per CDR3 protein. Of some 340,000 distinct CDR3 sequences in the sample, over 8.5% were seen once. This sample is part of a study of T cells after yellow fever vaccination. Study results and caveats: Post-booster reappearance was seen for most primary-vaccination clones (around 96% CD4, roughly 91% CD8). High-abundance clonotypes from the bulk population could contaminate FACS-sorted repertoires.

The TCR was taken from a young man who received the YFV17D yellow fever vaccine. The sample here was CD4+ T cells sorted from PBMCs, taken 45 days after the yellow fever booster vaccination. This chain links TRBV12-3 or TRBV12-4 with TRBJ2-7, with D uncertain. CDR3 coding DNA: TGTGCCAGCAGTTTCGGCAGGAGCTACGAGCAGTACTTC. It yields the protein CASSFGRSYEQYF.